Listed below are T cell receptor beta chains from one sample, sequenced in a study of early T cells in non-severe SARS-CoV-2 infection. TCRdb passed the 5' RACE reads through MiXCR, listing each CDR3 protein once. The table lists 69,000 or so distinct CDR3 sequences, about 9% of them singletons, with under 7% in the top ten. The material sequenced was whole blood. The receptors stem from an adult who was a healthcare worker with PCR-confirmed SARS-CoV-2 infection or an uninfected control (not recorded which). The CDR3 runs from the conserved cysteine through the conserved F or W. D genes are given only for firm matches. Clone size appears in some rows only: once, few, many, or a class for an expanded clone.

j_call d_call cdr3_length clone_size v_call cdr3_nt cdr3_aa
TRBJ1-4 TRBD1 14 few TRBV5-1 TGCGCCAGCAGTACTGGGACAGGTAGCGAAAAACTGTTTTTT CASSTGTGSEKLFF
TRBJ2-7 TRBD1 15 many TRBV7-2 TGTGCCAGCAGCTTAGGACAGGGGCCTTTCTACGAGCAGTACTTC CASSLGQGPFYEQYF
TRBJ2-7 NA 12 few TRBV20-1 TGCAGTGCTAAAAGGGGCGGCTACGAGCAGTACTTC CSAKRGGYEQYF
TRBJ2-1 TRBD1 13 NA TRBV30 TGTGCCTGGAGCCCGGACAGGGGGAATGAGCAGTTCTTC CAWSPDRGNEQFF
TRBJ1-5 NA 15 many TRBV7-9 TGTGCCAGCAGCTTAGTCGCCGCAGGAGATCAGCCCCAGCATTTT CASSLVAAGDQPQHF
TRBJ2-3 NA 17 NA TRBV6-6 TGTGCCAGCAGTCCCCCCGTCAGGGGGACTCGCACAGATACGCAGTATTTT CASSPPVRGTRTDTQYF
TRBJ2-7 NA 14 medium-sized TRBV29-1 TGCAGCATTCGGTTAGAGAGGGACTCCTACGAGCAGTACTTC CSIRLERDSYEQYF
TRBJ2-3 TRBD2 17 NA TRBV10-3 TGTGCCATCAGTGACCCACTAGCGGGGGGACTCACAGATACGCAGTATTTT CAISDPLAGGLTDTQYF
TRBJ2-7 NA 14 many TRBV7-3 TGTGCCAGCAGCTTAGAACGGATCTCCTACGAGCAGTACTTC CASSLERISYEQYF
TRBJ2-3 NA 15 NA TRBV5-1 TGCGCCAGCAGCTGGCGGGGGACACCAACAGATACGCAGTATTTT CASSWRGTPTDTQYF
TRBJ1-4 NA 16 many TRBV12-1 TGTGCCAGCAGCCCCCCTTATGGATTTACTAATGAAAAACTGTTTTTT CASSPPYGFTNEKLFF
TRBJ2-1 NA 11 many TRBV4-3 TGCGCCAGCAGCCATGGGAATGAGCAGTTCTTC CASSHGNEQFF
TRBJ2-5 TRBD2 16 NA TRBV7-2 TGTGCCAGCAGCTTGGGACTAGCGGGTGAACAAGAGACCCAGTACTTC CASSLGLAGEQETQYF
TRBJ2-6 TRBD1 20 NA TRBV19 TGTGCCAGTAAGCCGGGACAGTTTGATTCTGGCTCCTCTGGGGCCAACGTCCTGACTTTC CASKPGQFDSGSSGANVLTF
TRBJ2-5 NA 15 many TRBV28 TGTGCCAGCAGTTTACTCGCGGCTACCCAAGAGACCCAGTACTTC CASSLLAATQETQYF
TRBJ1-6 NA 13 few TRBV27 TGTGCCAGCAGTTGGGCCGACCGGTCACCCCTCCACTTT CASSWADRSPLHF
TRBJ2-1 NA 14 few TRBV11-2 TGTGCCAGCAGCTTAGGTTTGGTCTACAATGAGCAGTTCTTC CASSLGLVYNEQFF
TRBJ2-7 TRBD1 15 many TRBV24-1 TGTGCCACCAGTGAGCCCGGGACAGGGTCCCACGAGCAGTACTTC CATSEPGTGSHEQYF
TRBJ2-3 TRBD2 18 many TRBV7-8 TGTGCCAGCAGCTTACGGACTAGCGGGGGGGTGAGCACAGATACGCAGTATTTT CASSLRTSGGVSTDTQYF
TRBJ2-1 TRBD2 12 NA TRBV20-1 TGCAGTGCTAGAGGACTAGCTCGTGAGCAGTTCTTC CSARGLAREQFF
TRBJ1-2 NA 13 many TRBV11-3 TGTGCCATCACTCCGGGGCCCACATATGGCTACACCTTC CAITPGPTYGYTF
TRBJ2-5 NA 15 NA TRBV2 TGTGCCAGCAGTGGCTCTAGGACAGACCAAGAGACCCAGTACTTC CASSGSRTDQETQYF
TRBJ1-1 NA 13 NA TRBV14 TGTGCCAGCAGCCAAACCACAGGAAGCGAAGCTTTCTTT CASSQTTGSEAFF
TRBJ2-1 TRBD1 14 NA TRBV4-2 TGTGCCAGCAGCCAAACCGGGACAGCGGCCAGGCAGTTCTTC CASSQTGTAARQFF
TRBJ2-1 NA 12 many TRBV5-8 TGTGCCAGCAGCGGTAATTACAATGAGCAGTTCTTC CASSGNYNEQFF